This entry describes one T cell receptor beta chain. The data were produced by immunoSEQ multiplex PCR, yet TCRdb's version contains in-frame clones alone and is incomplete. This sample has 120,000 or so clones, with around nine tenths found just once. The length of the CDR3 is 14 residues. Germline CDR1 SQVTM, CDR2 ANQGSEA. V was pared by 4 bases and J by 0 bases, with 6 bases of the junction left unmatched. The sample originates from a study of T cell responses to AZD1222 COVID-19 vaccine. The chain uses TRBV29-1 and TRBJ2-7, with 7 bases fitting TRBD1. The specimen comprised peripheral blood, sampled on day 0 of AZD1222 vaccination. This TCR came from an adult in good health. CDR3 sequence (DNA): TGCAGCGTTGTAGGCAGGGGGTCCTCCTACGAGCAGTACTTC. Encoded protein: CSVVGRGSSYEQYF.